This TCR beta chain was sequenced for a study of blood T cell repertoires in COVID-19. The V end lost 0 bases, the J end lost 1 base, and 7 bases lay between the germline ends. Per the germline V gene, CDR1 is SGHRS and CDR2 is YFSETQ. This CDR3 is 14 amino acids long. Sequencing used immunoSEQ multiplex PCR; TCRdb keeps in-frame clones, though not all of them. This repertoire shows under 350,000 clones, 80% to 90% found once; its top ten account for approximately 4.3%. Points on this clone: The sample carries other DNA sequences with the same CDR3.

This rearrangement joins TRBV5-1 to TRBJ1-1; tentatively, D is TRBD1 (5 bases). The sequenced sample was peripheral blood. The TCR sequence derives from a man aged 40-55 years with acute or convalescent COVID-19. The CDR3 region has the DNA TGCGCCAGCAGCTTGGACGGGGGGAACACTGAAGCTTTCTTT. It yields the protein CASSLDGGNTEAFF.